The 14 T cell receptor beta chains below all came from one sample that was sequenced in a study of T cell repertoires in cytomegalovirus infection. TCRdb re-called the reads through MiXCR, storing one row per CDR3 protein. Among more than 200,000 distinct CDR3 sequences listed, approximately 9.2% were seen once. The source material was PBMCs. The receptors come from a human donor in good health (CMV status not recorded). Some clones in this sample may be carry-over from other donors' samples.

This clonotype has more than one count but fewer than ten. The chain combines TRBV12-3 or TRBV12-4 with TRBJ2-7; D is perhaps TRBD2 (6 bases). Trimming stripped 6 bases from V and 6 bases from J, with 18 bases between. This CDR3 is built from 14 residues. The CDR3 DNA follows: TGTGCCAGCAGCACCTACAAACCCGGGGGCGAGCAGTACTTC. It yields the protein CASSTYKPGGEQYF.

This clonotype was recorded at least ten times. The J gene is TRBJ1-5, the V gene TRBV7-2; D is possibly TRBD1 (5 bases). The CDR3 is 14 residues long. The V and J ends lost 1 base and 11 bases respectively, with 15 bases between them. Germline V gene sequence: CDR1 SGHTA, CDR2 FQGNSA. This chain's CDR3 is CASSLGRGGEAQHF. The CDR3 nucleotides are TGTGCCAGCAGCTTAGGGCGGGGAGGGGAAGCCCAGCATTTT. The full variable domain, rest sourced from reference TRBV7-2 and TRBJ1-5, is GAGVSQSPSNKVTEKGKDVELRCDPISGHTALYWYRQSLGQGLEFLIYFQGNSAPDKSGLPSDRFSAERTGGSVSTLTIQRTQQEDSAVYLCASSLGRGGEAQHFGDGTRLSIL.

The sample holds many counts of this clonotype. J is TRBJ2-7 and V is TRBV25-1, with a tentative D call TRBD2 (6 bases). V was cut by 2 bases and J by 2 bases, with 16 bases left in between. Germline V lookup: CDR1 MGHDK, CDR2 SYGVNS. This CDR3 spans 16 amino acids. The CDR3 loop is CASSEGGWASAYEQYF. In nucleotides, the CDR3 is TGTGCCAGCAGTGAAGGGGGGTGGGCTTCCGCCTACGAGCAGTACTTC.

This clonotype was observed a few times. The CDR3 nucleotides are TGTGCCTCCCTACCCGGGGGCCCTAACTATGGCTACACCTTC. Protein sequence: CASLPGGPNYGYTF. This chain connects TRBV28 to TRBJ1-2; D is perhaps TRBD1 (6 bases). The CDR3 has 14 residues. Germline CDR1 and CDR2: MDHEN and SYDVKM. Between the trimmed V and J ends, which lost 11 bases and 0 bases, there was a span of 16 bases.

This clonotype was seen a handful of times. J is TRBJ2-7 and V is TRBV28; D may be TRBD1 (7 bases). The CDR3 runs 14 residues. Germline assignment: CDR1 MDHEN and CDR2 SYDVKM. Trimming removed 7 bases at V and 0 bases at J, with 13 bases between. CDR3 loop: CASKPGGTSYEQYF. CDR3 coding DNA: TGTGCCAGCAAACCAGGGGGGACCTCCTACGAGCAGTACTTC.

A few counts support this clonotype. The genes are TRBV28 and TRBJ2-5; 7 bases match TRBD2. Trimming removed 4 bases from V and 2 bases from J; junction bases left unmatched: 10. The V gene's germline CDR1 is MDHEN and CDR2 SYDVKM. CDR3 length: 16 amino acids. The CDR3 nucleotides read TGTGCCAGCAGTTCTACCCCTCGAGCGGGGCAAGAGACCCAGTACTTC. It codes for CASSSTPRAGQETQYF.

This clonotype has at least ten counts. V is TRBV19 and J is TRBJ2-5, with TRBD1 identical over 9 bases. V lost 4 bases and J lost 2; bases outside the gene matches: 2. The CDR3 consists of 14 residues. The germline V gene has CDR1 LNHDA and CDR2 SQIVND (reference sequence). The CDR3 region is CASSTGTGQETQYF. Here the CDR3 DNA reads TGTGCCAGTAGTACTGGGACAGGGCAAGAGACCCAGTACTTC. The variable domain in full, completed from reference TRBV19 and TRBJ2-5, reads DGGITQSPKYLFRKEGQNVTLSCEQNLNHDAMYWYRQDPGQGLRLIYYSQIVNDFQKGDIAEGYSVSREKKESFPLTVTSAQKNPTAFYLCASSTGTGQETQYFGPGTRLLVL.

A few counts support this clonotype. The V gene is TRBV19, the J gene TRBJ1-2; D is perhaps TRBD1 (6 bases). CDR3 size: 13 residues. Germline V gives CDR1 LNHDA, CDR2 SQIVND (reference sequence). Deletions cut 3 bases from V and 14 bases from J, with 19 bases between. The CDR3 DNA is TGTGCCAGTAGTATGTCCAGGGGATTAACGAGGACCTTC. This gives the protein CASSMSRGLTRTF.

This clonotype was recorded at least ten times. This chain uses TRBV7-2 with TRBJ1-2, with TRBD1 matching 10 bases. Germline loops: CDR1 SGHTA, CDR2 FQGNSA. V lost 5 bases to trimming and J lost 5 bases; unmatched junction nucleotides: 17. The CDR3 loop spans 18 amino acids. The CDR3 sequence: CASSPKSFRTGGNYGYTF. In DNA form, the CDR3 reads TGTGCCAGCAGCCCCAAATCATTCCGGACAGGGGGAAATTATGGCTACACCTTC.

Many counts were recorded for this clonotype. The chain carries TRBV7-2 and TRBJ2-7, with D perhaps TRBD1 (6 bases). CDR1 is SGHTA and CDR2 is FQGNSA in the germline V gene. The CDR3 spans 14 residues. Trimming shortened V by 4 bases and J by 0 bases, and 10 bases separated the two germline ends. As DNA, the CDR3 is TGTGCCAGCAGCTCCCGGGACATCTCCTACGAGCAGTACTTC. Translation gives CASSSRDISYEQYF. The whole variable domain, filled in from reference TRBV7-2 and TRBJ2-7, reads GAGVSQSPSNKVTEKGKDVELRCDPISGHTALYWYRQSLGQGLEFLIYFQGNSAPDKSGLPSDRFSAERTGGSVSTLTIQRTQQEDSAVYLCASSSRDISYEQYFGPGTRLTVT.

This clonotype was seen a handful of times. This chain uses TRBV12-3 or TRBV12-4 with TRBJ1-5; D ambiguous. CDR3 length equals 15 residues. Trimming left V 2 bases short and J 0 bases short, with 8 bases between. CDR3 sequence: CASSLSPTSNQPQHF. DNA of the CDR3: TGTGCCAGCAGTTTATCCCCAACTAGCAATCAGCCCCAGCATTTT.

This clonotype came up many times. The gene calls are TRBV10-3 and TRBJ2-3, with D possibly TRBD1 on 5 matching bases. The V end was cut by 11 bases, the J end by 6 bases, with 21 bases between. CDR3 length equals 14 residues. Germline CDR1 is ENHRY and CDR2 is SYGVKD. The CDR3 bases are TGTGCCGCCGAACCAGGGAAGTCAAGTGATACGCAGTATTTT. Encoded protein: CAAEPGKSSDTQYF.

There are many counts of this clonotype. The rearrangement links TRBV7-6 to TRBJ1-6; D is uncertain. Looked up from germline, CDR1 is SGHVS and CDR2 is FNYEAQ. CDR3 size: 14 residues. Between the trimmed V and J ends, which lost 2 bases and 3 bases, there was a span of 5 bases. The CDR3 is CASSLTSYNSPLHF. In nucleotides, the CDR3 is TGTGCCAGCAGCTTAACCAGCTATAATTCACCCCTCCACTTT.

This clonotype was counted ten times or more. V usage is TRBV7-2 and J usage is TRBJ1-6; 7 bases align to TRBD1. Germline V gives CDR1 SGHTA, CDR2 FQGNSA. The CDR3 spans 14 residues. V lost 5 bases and J lost 7; bases outside the gene matches: 5. The CDR3 DNA reads TGTGCCAGCAGCCCCGGGACAGTCAATTCACCCCTCCACTTT. This codes for CASSPGTVNSPLHF.